This TCR beta chain was sequenced during a study of T cells in Graves' hyperthyroidism and ophthalmopathy. Study results and limitations: Most clonotypes expanded in thyroid above 0.001 were likewise present in blood.

This clonotype was recorded at least ten times. What it binds is not known. Patients having uncontrolled infection, another autoimmune disease, pregnancy or lactation were not included. Clinical symptoms, serum thyroxine, TRAb, thyroid ultrasound and orbital computed tomography informed diagnoses. TCR beta CDR3 region amplification was performed from RNA transcripts. With the HTBI primer set, the TCR CDR3 went through a first round of RT-PCR. From the multiplex PCR reads, TCRdb called clonotypes with MiXCR, one entry per CDR3 protein. The data hold more than 350,000 distinct CDR3 sequences, with roughly 15% observed a single time. Trimming removed 0 bases at V and 4 bases at J, with 13 bases between. The germline CDR1 and CDR2 sequences are SGHRS and YFSETQ. This CDR3 is built from 15 residues.

The gene calls are TRBV5-1 and TRBJ1-2; D perhaps matches TRBD1 (5 bases). The sequencing sample was made of blood. The origin of this receptor is a woman aged 25 to 39 with Graves' ophthalmopathy. The CDR3 here is CASSLVTEGSYGYTF. CDR3 coding DNA: TGCGCCAGCAGCTTGGTAACTGAGGGGTCCTATGGCTACACCTTC.